A single sample gave rise to the 20 T cell receptor beta chains below, sequenced in a study of T cells after yellow fever vaccination (dated by TCRdb to the late 2010s). The library was obtained by 5' RACE. TCRdb lists the instrument as Illumina NovaSeq 6000. TCRdb trimmed public reads at Q25 via fastp, called clones via MiXCR and kept in-frame beta chains. Rows with one shared CDR3 protein collapse into an entry with the most common genes and DNA. In this sample the table shows some 250,000 distinct CDR3 sequences, roughly 3.5% of which occur a single time. The biggest ten clones account for over 15% of the sample. Explained via the paper, the treatment or condition label denotes: live attenuated yellow fever vaccine strain. The sample was PBMCs, taken 15 days after the yellow fever booster vaccination. The source is a man aged 18 to 35 who received the YFV17D yellow fever vaccine.

This clonotype was counted ten times or more. The chain uses TRBV15 and TRBJ1-5, with D hard to call. Germline CDR1 and CDR2: LNHNV and YYDKDF (reference sequence). V lost 0 bases to trimming and J lost 5 bases, with 5 bases between them. The CDR3 contains 13 residues. The CDR3 reads CATSRDRYQPQHF. The DNA for the CDR3 is TGTGCCACCAGCAGAGACAGGTATCAGCCCCAGCATTTT.

This clonotype was seen ten or more times. This chain links TRBV18 with TRBJ2-3, with no clear D. V was clipped by 3 bases and J by 6 bases, with 19 bases between them. Germline CDR1 and CDR2: KGHSH and LQKENI. The CDR3 loop spans 16 amino acids. The CDR3 DNA follows: TGTGCCAGCTCACCCTTTCGGGCCCTCGATCGGGATACGCAGTATTTT. Amino acids: CASSPFRALDRDTQYF.

This clonotype was counted at least ten times. The V call is TRBV5-6, the J call TRBJ2-7; D is unresolved. The CDR3 spans 15 residues. V was clipped by 0 bases and J by 0 bases, with 10 bases between them. The V gene's germline CDR1 is SGHDT and CDR2 YYEEEE. The CDR3 coding sequence is TGTGCCAGCAGCTTGGTCGGTCCGTACTCCTACGAGCAGTACTTC. It specifies CASSLVGPYSYEQYF.

The table lists this clonotype with many counts. This chain links TRBV6-6 with TRBJ2-1, with D possibly TRBD2 on 6 matching bases. The ends were cut back, 8 bases at V and 0 bases at J, with 8 bases in the middle. The length of the CDR3 is 13 residues. CDR1 is MNHNY, CDR2 SVGAGI, per germline (reference sequence). In DNA, the CDR3 is TGTGCCAGCCAGACTAGCTCCTACAATGAGCAGTTCTTC. Translation: CASQTSSYNEQFF.

This clonotype was observed at least ten times. The chain carries TRBV4-3 and TRBJ1-1, with a tentative D call TRBD1 (5 bases). Trimming cost V 0 bases and J 3 bases, with 20 bases left between them. Per germline, CDR1 LGHNA and CDR2 YSLEER. The CDR3 consists of 18 residues. As DNA, the CDR3 is TGCGCCAGCAGCCAAGAAATGTATCGGCAGGGCGGTCACACTGAAGCTTTCTTT. Its protein is CASSQEMYRQGGHTEAFF.

This clonotype was observed a handful of times. V and J are TRBV7-2 and TRBJ1-4; D is uncertain. V lost 5 bases, J lost 7 bases, and 14 bases lay in between. Germline CDR1 SGHTA, CDR2 FQGNSA. The CDR3 is made up of 14 amino acids. The CDR3 bases are TGTGCCAGCAGCCCCGCCTGGGCATCTGAAAAACTGTTTTTT. Amino acids: CASSPAWASEKLFF.

This clonotype was detected only a few times. J is TRBJ1-1 and V is TRBV18, with 7 bases fitting TRBD1. Germline V gene data show CDR1 as KGHSH and CDR2 as LQKENI. This CDR3 has 16 amino acids. The ends lost 2 bases at V and 1 base at J; junction bases unmatched: 7. The DNA for the CDR3 is TGTGCCAGCTCACCATCGCCTAACAGGGGGAACACTGAAGCTTTCTTT. Translating gives CASSPSPNRGNTEAFF.

This clonotype showed up many times. V and J are TRBV10-3 and TRBJ1-5, with TRBD1 as a possible D gene (5 bases). CDR1 and CDR2 from the germline V gene are ENHRY and SYGVKD. The CDR3 is 18 residues long. The V end lost 2 bases, the J end lost 4 bases, and 21 bases lay between the germline ends. The DNA of the CDR3 is TGTGCCATCAGTGAGGGAACGGGAACGGGGCGCGGTAATCAGCCCCAGCATTTT. It translates to CAISEGTGTGRGNQPQHF.

This clonotype came up many times. The J gene is TRBJ2-5, the V gene TRBV7-2; D remains unclear. The V end was cut by 6 bases, the J end by 2 bases, with 10 bases between. This CDR3 spans 13 amino acids. The V gene's germline CDR1 is SGHTA and CDR2 FQGNSA. The CDR3 sequence: CASRGFHQETQYF. In nucleotides, the CDR3 is TGTGCCAGCAGGGGGTTTCATCAAGAGACCCAGTACTTC.

This clonotype came up many times. The CDR3 sequence: CASSPLAVGGVYTF. The CDR3 DNA reads TGTGCCAGCAGTCCCTTAGCGGTTGGAGGGGTCTACACCTTC. The chain joins TRBV5-6 to TRBJ1-2; D perhaps matches TRBD1 (5 bases). Germline V gene lookup returns CDR1 SGHDT and CDR2 YYEEEE. This CDR3 comprises 14 residues. Trimming took 5 bases from V and 10 from J, leaving 21 bases between them.

This clonotype was observed many times. This chain connects TRBV12-3 or TRBV12-4 to TRBJ1-2; D remains ambiguous. The V and J ends lost 3 bases and 3 bases respectively, with 8 bases between them. This CDR3 spans 13 amino acids. CDR3 sequence reads: CASSFTGHYGYTF. The DNA of the CDR3 is TGTGCCAGCAGTTTTACCGGGCACTATGGCTACACCTTC.

The V gene is TRBV25-1, the J gene TRBJ1-1, with D perhaps matching TRBD1 (5 bases). Deletions cut 2 bases from V and 5 bases from J, with 12 bases between. CDR1 is MGHDK and CDR2 is SYGVNS in the germline V gene. The CDR3 has 14 residues. The CDR3 region has the DNA TGTGCCAGCAGTGAACCCGGGGGGGGGACTGAAGCTTTCTTT. Translated: CASSEPGGGTEAFF.

This clonotype was counted at least ten times. J is TRBJ2-2 and V is TRBV6-2 or TRBV6-3; the D gene is possibly TRBD2 (5 bases). Trimming left V 2 bases short and J 4 bases short, with 11 bases between. Germline V lookup: CDR1 MNHEY, CDR2 SVGEGT. CDR3 length: 15 residues. CDR3 nucleotide sequence: TGTGCCAGCAGTTACGGAGGACGGGGCACCGGGGAGCTGTTTTTT. It translates to CASSYGGRGTGELFF.

This clonotype has a count of ten or more. This chain joins TRBV7-9 and TRBJ1-1; no reliable D call. From germline, CDR1 is SEHNR and CDR2 FQNEAQ (reference sequence). CDR3 size: 13 residues. The ends were cut back, 5 bases at V and 9 bases at J, with 16 bases in the middle. The CDR3 DNA follows: TGTGCCAGCAGCCAAGAGGGAGCTTCTCAAGCTTTCTTT. Protein sequence: CASSQEGASQAFF.

This clonotype was found many times. The V gene is TRBV5-5, the J gene TRBJ2-1; 8 nucleotides align to TRBD1. V was clipped by 0 bases and J by 9 bases; unmatched bases: 2. The CDR3 totals 13 residues. The germline V gene has CDR1 SGHKS and CDR2 YYEKEE (reference sequence). CDR3 sequence reads: CASSLAQGAEQFF. The CDR3 DNA is TGTGCCAGCAGCTTGGCCCAGGGGGCTGAGCAGTTCTTC.

The table lists this clonotype with many counts. The rearrangement links TRBV25-1 to TRBJ2-3; D uncertain. Germline CDR1 MGHDK, CDR2 SYGVNS. The CDR3 totals 15 residues. Trimming took off 2 bases at V and 2 bases at J, with 11 bases between the two ends. CDR3: CASSEPGSNTDTQYF. CDR3 in DNA: TGTGCCAGCAGTGAACCCGGCTCGAACACAGATACGCAGTATTTT.

This clonotype showed up many times. The chain uses TRBV7-2 and TRBJ2-5, with 7 bases fitting TRBD1. V was clipped by 5 bases and J by 4 bases; unmatched bases: 4. The CDR3 loop spans 13 amino acids. CDR1 is SGHTA and CDR2 is FQGNSA in the germline V gene. The CDR3 loop reads CASSRNRGETQYF. The CDR3 bases are TGTGCCAGCAGCCGGAACAGGGGAGAGACCCAGTACTTC.

The sample holds many counts of this clonotype. The rearrangement links TRBV2 to TRBJ1-2; perhaps TRBD1 as D (5 bases). CDR1 SNHLY and CDR2 FYNNEI come from the germline V gene. The CDR3 spans 14 residues. Trimming removed 8 bases from V and 3 bases from J, with 16 bases in between. For the CDR3, the DNA is TGTGCCAGCTTTAGGTACGGGGGGGACTATGGCTACACCTTC. It specifies CASFRYGGDYGYTF.

This clonotype was seen at least ten times. The chain is built from TRBV6-6 and TRBJ2-3; TRBD1 agrees at 11 bases. J lost 0 bases, V lost 7 bases, and 9 bases had no gene match. This CDR3 spans 17 amino acids. Germline V gene data show CDR1 as MNHNY and CDR2 as SVGAGI (reference sequence). The CDR3 nucleotides read TGTGCCAGCACCCCGGGACAGGGGGGAACTAGCACAGATACGCAGTATTTT. It is translated as CASTPGQGGTSTDTQYF.

This clonotype was recorded at least ten times. The chain employs TRBV5-1 and TRBJ1-1; D is unclear. Germline V gives CDR1 SGHRS, CDR2 YFSETQ. The CDR3 has 14 residues. The ends were cut back, 0 bases at V and 11 bases at J, with 17 bases in the middle. The CDR3 sequence is CASSLGQVDGSAFF. The CDR3 DNA reads as TGCGCCAGCAGCTTGGGCCAGGTGGACGGGAGCGCTTTCTTT.